This T cell receptor beta chain is from a study of T cell clones after liver transplantation. Study overall: Graft-donor-reactive sequences were compared with third-party-reactive TCRbeta sequences from pre-transplant mixed lymphocyte reactions.

To note about this clone: Antigen: not known.

CDR1 is LNHDA, CDR2 SQIVND, per germline (reference sequence). The CDR3 sequence is 15 residues long. Trimming cost V 2 bases and J 3 bases; bases outside gene matches: 7. TCRdb keeps only in-frame clones here, not all; method: immunoSEQ multiplex PCR. The sample records some 11,000 clones, 60% to 85% being singletons. Study results and limitations: Small, mixed patient groups and varying post-transplant times limit these conclusions. Graft donor-reactive T cells may have migrated into the graft rather than being deleted. In most of the 8 subjects, circulating graft-donor-reactive CD4 TCRbeta sequences fell significantly after transplant.

The specimen was CD4+ T cells from blood, collected about 31 months after liver transplant. This clonotype was obtained from a human patient who received a liver transplant. The graft donor may have given rise to some T cells. The chain couples TRBV19 to TRBJ2-7; TRBD1 matches at 7 bases. The CDR3 bases are TGTGCCAGTAGTATATTCCCCAGGGGGAACTACGAGCAGTACTTC. This encodes CASSIFPRGNYEQYF.